Following are 8 T cell receptor beta chains from one sample sequenced in a study of PD-1 blockade in classical Hodgkin lymphoma. There was relapse after autologous stem cell transplantation in every patient, and there was variation in brentuximab vedotin exposure. Using immunoSEQ multiplex PCR, the repertoire was profiled, and TCRdb retains in-frame clones only, with some absent. The profile covers some 100,000 clones, with roughly 90% appearing a single time and less than 3.5% taken by the ten largest. The sequencing used peripheral blood mononuclear cells (PBMCs), collected at baseline. These receptors originate from a human donor with classical Hodgkin lymphoma.

CDR3 sequence: CASSLTVFADTQYF. In nucleotides, the CDR3 is TGTGCCAGCAGCTTAACAGTATTCGCGGATACGCAGTATTTT. This chain connects TRBV28 to TRBJ2-3; D unclear. Trimming cost V 6 bases and J 6 bases, with 16 bases left between them. CDR1 is MDHEN and CDR2 is SYDVKM in the germline V gene. The CDR3 spans 14 residues.

The CDR3 loop is CASSAPVEGYGYTF. CDR3 DNA sequence: TGTGCCAGCAGTGCGCCGGTTGAAGGCTATGGCTACACCTTC. V is TRBV6-1 and J is TRBJ1-2; D call uncertain. Germline V lookup: CDR1 MNHNS, CDR2 SASEGT. CDR3 length: 14 amino acids. V was pared by 4 bases and J by 4 bases, with 13 bases between.

CDR3 sequence: CASSYSPSGVTYEQYF. In DNA, the CDR3 is TGTGCCAGCAGTTACTCGCCTAGCGGGGTAACCTACGAGCAGTACTTC. V gene TRBV6-5 combines with J gene TRBJ2-7; 9 nucleotides match TRBD2. CDR3 length: 16 residues. Unmatched junction bases numbered 5, after V lost 0 bases and J lost 2 bases. In germline, CDR1 is MNHEY, CDR2 SVGAGI.

This rearrangement joins TRBV4-2 to TRBJ2-1, with TRBD1 matching 7 bases. V trimming: 6 bases; J trimming: 0 bases; junction bases outside the gene matches: 2. Germline assignment: CDR1 LGHNA and CDR2 YNFKEQ. The CDR3 is 14 amino acids. Written as DNA, the CDR3 is TGTGCCAGCAGACCAGGGGGCTCCTACAATGAGCAGTTCTTC. The encoded protein is CASRPGGSYNEQFF.

The count of this clone is one. The V and J genes are TRBV7-9 and TRBJ2-3; D is unresolved. The germline V gene encodes CDR1 SEHNR and CDR2 FQNEAQ (reference sequence). This CDR3 has 8 residues. Between the trimmed V and J ends, which lost 5 bases and 11 bases, there was a span of 2 bases. The CDR3 here is CASSEQYF. Written as DNA, the CDR3 is TGTGCCAGCAGCGAGCAGTATTTT.

V is TRBV7-2 and J is TRBJ1-5, with no clear D. The germline gives CDR1 SGHTA, CDR2 FQGNSA. The CDR3 is made up of 14 amino acids. V was cut by 3 bases and J by 0 bases, with 6 bases left in between. The CDR3: CASSFGSSNQPQHF. In DNA, the CDR3 is TGTGCCAGCAGCTTCGGCAGTAGCAATCAGCCCCAGCATTTT.

The chain recombines TRBV5-1 with TRBJ2-7; 9 nucleotides align to TRBD1. This CDR3 has 14 residues. CDR1 SGHRS and CDR2 YFSETQ come from the germline V gene. V gave up 2 bases and J gave up 7 bases; unmatched junction bases: 7. CDR3 sequence: CASSLRGQGREQYF. For the CDR3, the DNA is TGCGCCAGCAGCTTACGGGGACAGGGTAGAGAGCAGTACTTC.

The chain recombines TRBV4-2 with TRBJ2-3, with 7 nucleotides matching TRBD2. CDR1 and CDR2 (germline): LGHNA, YNFKEQ. Trimming cost V 4 bases and J 5 bases; bases outside gene matches: 6. The CDR3 length is 14 residues. The CDR3 DNA follows: TGTGCCAGCAGCCGGCGGGAGTATGAAGATACGCAGTATTTT. It translates to CASSRREYEDTQYF.